This T cell receptor beta chain came from a study of T cells expressing NK-cell markers. Overall study: The authors derived TCR beta repertoires from sorted CD3+CD56+NKG2C+, CD3+CD56+NKG2C- and CD3+CD56-NKG2C+ T cells. Regarding the study as a whole: Among CD8+ T cells from several donors, dominant NKG2C+ clonotypes accounted for about 1.0-7.0%.

Germline CDR1 is MNHNS and CDR2 is SASEGT. This CDR3 is built from 13 residues. Details on this clonotype: No antigen is known for it.

TCR beta cDNA was generated via 5'RACE template switching incorporating UMIs. TCRdb re-called the 5' RACE reads and shows each CDR3 protein once, DNA omitted. This listing includes about 260,000 distinct CDR3 sequences. This TCR derives from a woman between 18 and 70 years old in good health. Sequencing was done on a sample of blood T cells: a sorted CD56 or NKG2C T cell subset, CD4+ or CD8+ T cells, or bulk PBMC T cells (not recorded which). The chain uses TRBV6-1 and TRBJ2-5; the TRBD2 assignment by TCRdb is unverifiable without DNA. CDR3 protein: CASSDPGRETQYF.